These 27 T cell receptor beta chains originate from one sample sequenced in a study of blood T cell repertoires in COVID-19. Libraries were prepared by immunoSEQ multiplex PCR; TCRdb keeps only in-frame clonotypes and omits some of them. The sample holds nearly 300,000 clones, about 91% seen once. The sequenced sample was peripheral blood. Source of these receptors: a woman younger than 45 who had recovered from COVID-19.

The gene calls are TRBV4-2 and TRBJ1-1; TRBD1 matches at 7 bases. This CDR3 is built from 15 residues. J lost 3 bases, V lost 5 bases, and 9 bases had no gene match. Germline values: CDR1 LGHNA, CDR2 YNFKEQ. CDR3 sequence (DNA): TGTGCCAGCAGCGGAGACAGGGCAATTGACACTGAAGCTTTCTTT. Its translation: CASSGDRAIDTEAFF.

This clone came up a few times. The chain carries TRBV4-1 and TRBJ1-2; D not resolved. From germline, CDR1 is MGHRA and CDR2 YSYEKL. V lost 4 bases and J lost 8, with 17 bases in between. The CDR3 runs to 14 residues. CDR3 in DNA: TGCGCCAGCAGCCTTGTCCCAGGTCCAGAGGGCTACACCTTC. This translates into CASSLVPGPEGYTF.

This chain links TRBV13 with TRBJ2-1; 8 bases are a match to TRBD1. J was trimmed by 12 bases and V by 1 base; bases with no gene match: 5. The V gene's germline CDR1 is PRHDT and CDR2 FYEKMQ (reference sequence). The CDR3 length is 13 residues. DNA for the CDR3: TGTGCCAGCAGCTTAGCTGGGACAGGACTGCAGTTCTTC. This translates into CASSLAGTGLQFF.

J is TRBJ2-7 and V is TRBV25-1, with 9 bases that match TRBD1. V shed 4 bases, J shed 3 bases, and the junction held 4 bases outside the gene matches. Germline CDR1 reads MGHDK; CDR2 reads SYGVNS. The CDR3 totals 14 residues. DNA for the CDR3: TGTGCCAGCAGTGCGGGACAGGGACTCTACGAGCAGTACTTC. It is translated as CASSAGQGLYEQYF.

The chain uses TRBV6-5 and TRBJ1-6, with TRBD1 matching over 8 bases. Germline CDR1 MNHEY, CDR2 SVGAGI. This CDR3 has 16 amino acids. Trimming removed 3 bases from V and 10 bases from J; junction bases left unmatched: 11. CDR3 nucleotides: TGTGCCAGCAGTTATGGCGGACAGGGAGGGAGGTCACCCCTCCACTTT. Protein product: CASSYGGQGGRSPLHF.

This clone was counted a few times. The rearrangement uses TRBV3-1 (or the pseudogene TRBV3-2) and TRBJ2-5; no clear D gene. CDR1 LGHDT and CDR2 YNNKEL come from the germline V gene (reference sequence). Trimming removed 0 bases from V and 1 base from J, with 12 bases in between. CDR3 length equals 16 residues. As DNA, the CDR3 is TGTGCCAGCAGCCAAGACGTCAGCGCCATCCAAGAGACCCAGTACTTC. Its translation: CASSQDVSAIQETQYF.

V and J are TRBV11-3 and TRBJ2-3; 10 bases line up with TRBD2. From germline, CDR1 is SGHNT and CDR2 YENEEA. The V gene end was trimmed by 5 bases and the J gene end by 4 bases; junction bases not matched to a gene: 12. CDR3 length: 17 residues. The CDR3 here is CASSPKRGGIPADTQYF. In DNA form, the CDR3 reads TGTGCCAGCAGCCCAAAGCGGGGGGGCATACCCGCAGATACGCAGTATTTT.

The chain combines TRBV5-6 with TRBJ1-4; a possible D gene is TRBD1 (6 bases). V was shortened by 4 bases and J by 8 bases, with 21 bases between the two germline ends. This CDR3 region has 16 residues. The germline CDR1 and CDR2 sequences are SGHDT and YYEEEE. The CDR3: CASSRQGYRGNEKLFF. CDR3 DNA: TGTGCCAGCAGCAGGCAGGGGTATAGAGGGAACGAAAAACTGTTTTTT.

The chain combines TRBV2 with TRBJ1-5; 8 positions match TRBD1. The V gene end was trimmed by 5 bases and the J gene end by 1 base; junction bases not matched to a gene: 7. There are 16 residues in the CDR3. From germline, CDR1 is SNHLY and CDR2 FYNNEI. CDR3 sequence: CASSQDRVQSNQPQHF. Here the CDR3 DNA reads TGTGCCAGCAGTCAGGACAGGGTCCAAAGCAATCAGCCCCAGCATTTT. The full variable domain, rest sourced from reference TRBV2 and TRBJ1-5, is EPEVTQTPSHQVTQMGQEVILRCVPISNHLYFYWYRQILGQKVEFLVSFYNNEISEKSEIFDDQFSVERPDGSNFTLKIRSTKLEDSAMYFCASSQDRVQSNQPQHFGDGTRLSIL.

The V and J genes are TRBV30 and TRBJ2-7, with 9 positions matching TRBD1. Unmatched junction bases numbered 14, after V lost 3 bases and J lost 5 bases. The CDR3 length is 16 residues. The germline V gene has CDR1 GTSNPN and CDR2 SVGIG (reference sequence). CDR3 loop: CAWRDSGTGPIHEQYF. DNA of the CDR3: TGTGCCTGGAGAGACAGTGGGACAGGGCCAATCCACGAGCAGTACTTC.

The V gene is TRBV28, the J gene TRBJ1-2; D is possibly TRBD1 (6 bases). CDR1 MDHEN and CDR2 SYDVKM come from the germline V gene. The CDR3 has 16 residues. Trimming removed 1 base at V and 4 bases at J, with 16 bases between. The CDR3: CASSLLGGGLSYGYTF. CDR3 coding DNA: TGTGCCAGCAGTTTATTGGGGGGGGGCTTGTCCTATGGCTACACCTTC.

Only a few counts were recorded for this clone. The CDR3: CASHEGGNQPQHF. In DNA, the CDR3 is TGTGCCAGTCATGAGGGCGGCAATCAGCCCCAGCATTTT. The rearrangement joins TRBV19 to TRBJ1-5; D remains ambiguous. The germline CDR1 and CDR2 sequences are LNHDA and SQIVND (reference sequence). Trimming cost V 8 bases and J 2 bases, with 10 bases left between them. The CDR3 spans 13 residues.

The chain couples TRBV20-1 to TRBJ2-3; the match to TRBD2 covers 14 bases. Trimming at V came to 5 bases and at J to 4 bases, leaving 8 bases not matched to a gene. The CDR3 loop spans 16 amino acids. Germline assignment: CDR1 DFQATT and CDR2 SNEGSKA (reference sequence). In nucleotides, the CDR3 is TGCAGTGCTGGTGGGACTAGCGGGGGTGGCGCAGATACGCAGTATTTT. Its protein product is CSAGGTSGGGADTQYF.

V usage is TRBV7-2 and J usage is TRBJ1-6; 8 bases fit TRBD1. Per germline, CDR1 SGHTA and CDR2 FQGNSA. Trimming removed 4 bases from V and 7 bases from J; junction bases left unmatched: 12. The CDR3 consists of 17 residues. CDR3 nucleotides: TGTGCCAGCAGCTCCTGGACAGGGAGGTCAAGGAATTCACCCCTCCACTTT. Amino acid sequence: CASSSWTGRSRNSPLHF.

The CDR3 region has the DNA TGCGCCAGCAGTGAGTCGATACGACAGGCCCATGACACTGAAGCTTTCTTT. This encodes CASSESIRQAHDTEAFF. The chain joins TRBV10-1 to TRBJ1-1, with D maybe TRBD1 (6 bases). This CDR3 is 17 amino acids long. Deletions cut 0 bases from V and 3 bases from J, with 17 bases between. Germline assignment: CDR1 WNHNN and CDR2 SYGVQD (reference sequence).

This clone was seen just once. The chain has TRBV5-6 and TRBJ1-6, with 9 positions matching TRBD1. The trim removed 4 bases at V and 1 base at J, leaving 3 bases unmatched. The CDR3 is made up of 16 amino acids. Germline loops: CDR1 SGHDT, CDR2 YYEEEE. This CDR3 is CASSLQGASYNSPLHF. CDR3 nucleotide sequence: TGTGCCAGCAGCCTACAGGGGGCTTCCTATAATTCACCCCTCCACTTT.

This clone came up a few times. V is TRBV11-2 and J is TRBJ2-3; TRBD2 matches 7 bases. This CDR3 spans 15 amino acids. Per the germline V gene, CDR1 is SGHAT and CDR2 is FQNNGV. V lost 7 bases to trimming and J lost 0 bases; unmatched junction nucleotides: 7. CDR3 sequence (DNA): TGTGCCAGCATCGTTCTGGGGGGGAGCACAGATACGCAGTATTTT. This encodes CASIVLGGSTDTQYF.

The CDR3 nucleotides read TGTGCCAGCAGCTTACTGGGGACTATTCTCCTCGAGCAGTACTTC. As protein: CASSLLGTILLEQYF. The rearrangement uses TRBV11-2 and TRBJ2-7; 7 bases line up with TRBD2. This CDR3 comprises 15 residues. Germline V gene lookup returns CDR1 SGHAT and CDR2 FQNNGV. Losses at the gene ends were 2 bases for V and 6 bases for J; bases not matched to a gene: 10.

This clone has more than one count but fewer than ten. The chain has TRBV5-4 and TRBJ1-6; D possibly corresponds to TRBD1 (6 bases). There are 13 residues in the CDR3. Trimming stripped 4 bases from V and 6 bases from J, with 8 bases between. Germline V CDR1 and CDR2: SGHNT, YYREEE (reference sequence). CDR3 protein: CASSPDSNSPLHF. The CDR3 nucleotides read TGTGCCAGCAGCCCGGACAGTAATTCACCCCTCCACTTT.

The chain couples TRBV3-1 (or the pseudogene TRBV3-2) to TRBJ2-3; 7 nucleotides agree with TRBD1. This CDR3 contains 15 residues. Losses at the gene ends were 4 bases for V and 0 bases for J; bases not matched to a gene: 4. Germline CDR1 reads LGHDT; CDR2 reads YNNKEL (reference sequence). CDR3 coding DNA: TGTGCCAGCAGCCGCCGGACAGGTAGCACAGATACGCAGTATTTT. Translated: CASSRRTGSTDTQYF.

This clone was counted a single time. Distinct nucleotide sequences in the sample also encode this CDR3. V and J are TRBV9 and TRBJ2-3; 9 bases map to TRBD2. CDR1 SGDLS and CDR2 YYNGEE come from the germline V gene. This CDR3 is built from 14 residues. Germline trimming cut 2 bases from V and 4 bases from J; bases unmatched to any gene: 2. CDR3 sequence: CASSVSGGPDTQYF. In nucleotides, the CDR3 is TGTGCCAGCAGCGTTAGCGGGGGCCCAGATACGCAGTATTTT.

In DNA form, the CDR3 reads TGTGCCAGTAGTAAACAGGGAACAGATACGCAGTATTTT. Translation gives CASSKQGTDTQYF. The gene calls are TRBV19 and TRBJ2-3; possible D gene TRBD1, 6 bases. Trimming took 4 bases from V and 3 from J, leaving 8 bases between them. The CDR3 is 13 residues long. CDR1 is LNHDA and CDR2 is SQIVND in the germline V gene (reference sequence).

A single count supports this clone. J is TRBJ2-3 and V is TRBV24-1; TRBD2 agrees at 8 bases. With 4 bases clipped from V and 4 bases from J, the junction kept 9 bases outside the gene matches. This CDR3 has 16 residues. Germline V lookup: CDR1 KGHDR, CDR2 SFDVKD. Written as DNA, the CDR3 is TGTGCCACCAGTGACGGACTAGCAATAAGTGCAGATACGCAGTATTTT. It translates to CATSDGLAISADTQYF.

V gene TRBV28 combines with J gene TRBJ2-1; 8 bases are a match to TRBD2. V dropped 5 bases and J dropped 7; count of bases not matched to a gene: 16. Germline CDR1 reads MDHEN; CDR2 reads SYDVKM. The CDR3 has 17 amino acids. CDR3 loop: CASSPGIRRLAINEQFF. The CDR3 DNA follows: TGTGCCAGCAGTCCTGGTATTCGTAGACTAGCGATTAATGAGCAGTTCTTC.

The chain combines TRBV18 with TRBJ2-3; 8 bases fit TRBD1. This CDR3 contains 15 residues. The V and J ends lost 8 bases and 3 bases, in that order; junction bases with no gene match: 10. Germline assignment: CDR1 KGHSH and CDR2 LQKENI. Here the CDR3 reads CASRTGGGVTDTQYF. The CDR3 nucleotides are TGTGCCAGCCGCACAGGGGGAGGTGTGACAGATACGCAGTATTTT.

In this sample, this clone turned up once. V usage is TRBV29-1 and J usage is TRBJ1-4; weak D call: TRBD1 (6 bases). Per germline, CDR1 SQVTM and CDR2 ANQGSEA. The CDR3 extends over 15 amino acids. Trimming removed 6 bases from V and 8 bases from J, with 22 bases in between. The CDR3 sequence: CSVERNQGKGEKLFF. The CDR3 DNA is TGCAGCGTAGAACGTAATCAGGGGAAAGGAGAAAAACTGTTTTTT.

The chain is built from TRBV3-1 (or the pseudogene TRBV3-2) and TRBJ1-1; D unresolved. CDR1 is LGHDT and CDR2 is YNNKEL in the germline V gene (reference sequence). This CDR3 has 12 amino acids. Trimming took 2 bases from V and 6 from J, leaving 7 bases between them. Written as DNA, the CDR3 is TGTGCCAGCAGCCAAACTTATTCTGAAGCTTTCTTT. Its translation: CASSQTYSEAFF.